This T cell receptor (beta chain) was recovered during a study of PD-1 blockade in classical Hodgkin lymphoma. On the study more broadly: Every 2 weeks, patients had 3 mg/kg nivolumab intravenously.

The ends lost 0 bases at V and 6 bases at J; junction bases unmatched: 3. This CDR3 comprises 16 residues. Germline CDR1 SGHRS, CDR2 YFSETQ. In the case of this clone: What it binds is not known.

Study-wide findings and caveats: At C4D1, TCR diversity had climbed significantly for CD4+ cells, though not for CD8+ cells. Patients with a complete response exhibited baseline diversity comparable to newly diagnosed patients. Relapsed/refractory patients reportedly had lower baseline diversity than newly diagnosed patients.

Relapse after autologous stem cell transplantation occurred in every patient, and brentuximab vedotin exposure varied. Libraries were prepared by immunoSEQ multiplex PCR; TCRdb keeps only in-frame clonotypes and omits some of them. The table shows some 40,000 clones, with approximately 80% occurring only once. The genes are TRBV5-1 and TRBJ2-1; 13 bases match TRBD2. This TCR was recovered from a human donor with classical Hodgkin lymphoma. The material was peripheral blood mononuclear cells (PBMCs), obtained at baseline. CDR3 amino acids: CASSLGTSGSPNEQFF. The DNA of the CDR3 is TGCGCCAGCAGCTTGGGGACTAGCGGGAGTCCCAATGAGCAGTTCTTC.